These 26 T cell receptor beta chains came from one sample sequenced in a study of cytomegalovirus exposure and HLA in healthy donors. Primers for the PCR totalled 60 Vbeta and 13 Jbeta. Clones were read by immunoSEQ multiplex PCR, and TCRdb kept only the in-frame ones, dropping some. The sample includes more than 110,000 clones, more than 7.5% of them seen just once. The source material was PBMCs. Source of these receptors: a man between 45 and 60 years old in good health and CMV-seronegative.

The V call is TRBV7-9, the J call TRBJ2-3; TRBD2 agrees at 13 bases. The CDR3 covers 19 residues. CDR1 and CDR2 from the germline V gene are SEHNR and FQNEAQ (reference sequence). V lost 7 bases, J lost 0 bases, and 13 bases stayed unmatched. The CDR3 coding sequence is TGTGCCAGCACCGTCGGACTAGCGGGAGAACAGCCTAGCACAGATACGCAGTATTTT. Its translation is CASTVGLAGEQPSTDTQYF.

This clone was observed a handful of times. The J gene is TRBJ1-5, the V gene TRBV11-1; possibly TRBD1 for D (6 bases). CDR3 size: 13 residues. Looked up from germline, CDR1 is SGHAT and CDR2 is FQDESV (reference sequence). V lost 2 bases to trimming and J lost 6 bases, with 8 bases between them. The CDR3 sequence is CASSLRRGQPQHF. The CDR3 DNA reads as TGTGCCAGCAGCTTACGCAGGGGTCAGCCCCAGCATTTT.

In this sample, this clone turned up a few times. The J gene is TRBJ1-2, the V gene TRBV2, with 10 nucleotides matching TRBD1. This CDR3 is built from 13 residues. V lost 6 bases and J lost 8; bases outside the gene matches: 6. The germline gives CDR1 SNHLY, CDR2 FYNNEI. The CDR3 here is CASSVGQGGGYTF. The CDR3 DNA reads TGTGCCAGCAGCGTCGGACAGGGGGGCGGCTACACCTTC.

Concerning this clone itself: Different DNA sequences within this sample yield the same CDR3. This rearrangement joins TRBV5-6 to TRBJ2-1; TRBD2 matches at 16 bases. Germline-derived CDR1 and CDR2 are SGHDT and YYEEEE. This CDR3 has 17 residues. V lost 4 bases to trimming and J lost 4 bases; unmatched junction nucleotides: 5. The CDR3 spells CASSEGTSGRAYNEQFF. CDR3 DNA sequence: TGTGCCAGCAGCGAAGGGACTAGCGGGAGGGCATACAATGAGCAGTTCTTC.

The sample holds a few counts of this clone. The chain links TRBV5-1 to TRBJ2-1; TRBD2 matches 9 bases. With V trimmed by 3 bases and J by 5 bases, 6 bases remained unmatched. Germline V gives CDR1 SGHRS, CDR2 YFSETQ. The CDR3 sequence is 15 residues long. CDR3 loop: CASSSPSGANNEQFF. CDR3 nucleotides: TGCGCCAGCAGCTCGCCTAGCGGGGCGAACAATGAGCAGTTCTTC. The whole variable domain, remainder taken from reference TRBV5-1 and TRBJ2-1, is KAGVTQTPRYLIKTRGQQVTLSCSPISGHRSVSWYQQTPGQGLQFLFEYFSETQRNKGNFPGRFSGRQFSNSRSEMNVSTLELGDSALYLCASSSPSGANNEQFFGPGTRLTVL.

In its sample, this clone was seen a few times. The rearrangement uses TRBV11-3 and TRBJ1-1; 8 bases are a match to TRBD1. The CDR3 runs to 15 residues. Germline CDR1 SGHNT, CDR2 YENEEA. V was pared by 5 bases and J by 1 base, with 6 bases of the junction left unmatched. The CDR3 nucleotides are TGTGCCAGCAGCCTTTCAGGACAGGGGAACACTGAAGCTTTCTTT. This encodes CASSLSGQGNTEAFF.

The chain employs TRBV10-3 and TRBJ2-5, with 7 bases fitting TRBD1. Germline-derived CDR1 and CDR2 are ENHRY and SYGVKD. CDR3 length equals 15 residues. Trimming at V came to 4 bases and at J to 4 bases, leaving 9 bases not matched to a gene. The CDR3 is CAISVTKGAGETQYF. DNA of the CDR3: TGTGCCATCAGTGTGACTAAGGGGGCGGGAGAGACCCAGTACTTC.

V is TRBV5-1 and J is TRBJ1-5, with 7 bases matching TRBD1. CDR1 and CDR2 from the germline V gene are SGHRS and YFSETQ. The CDR3 is 15 residues long. The V and J ends lost 0 bases and 5 bases, in that order; junction bases with no gene match: 5. CDR3 loop: CASSLEGGADQPQHF. The CDR3, as DNA: TGCGCCAGCAGCTTGGAAGGGGGCGCGGATCAGCCCCAGCATTTT.

This clone was counted only a few times. The CDR3, as DNA: TGTGCCAGCCGGCGGACTGATCCTACGGAGCAGTACTTC. It specifies CASRRTDPTEQYF. The chain combines TRBV6-5 with TRBJ2-7; D might be TRBD2 (5 bases). CDR3 length equals 13 residues. V dropped 8 bases and J dropped 7 bases, with 18 bases sitting between them. CDR1 MNHEY and CDR2 SVGAGI come from the germline V gene.

This chain links TRBV2 with TRBJ1-6; D unresolved. This CDR3 region has 11 residues. Trimming removed 4 bases at V and 13 bases at J, with 8 bases between. The germline CDR1 and CDR2 sequences are SNHLY and FYNNEI. The CDR3 is CASSAGLPLHF. In DNA form, the CDR3 reads TGTGCCAGCAGTGCCGGTCTCCCCCTCCACTTT.

The rearrangement uses TRBV7-3 and TRBJ2-1; 8 bases align to TRBD2. Germline V gives CDR1 SGHTA, CDR2 FQGTGA. The CDR3 totals 16 residues. Trimming removed 3 bases from V and 0 bases from J; junction bases left unmatched: 4. The chain's CDR3 is CASSFPAGASYNEQFF. The CDR3, as DNA: TGTGCCAGCAGCTTCCCAGCGGGAGCCTCCTACAATGAGCAGTTCTTC.

The gene calls are TRBV2 and TRBJ2-3; the match to TRBD2 covers 9 bases. The CDR3 totals 17 residues. V shed 4 bases, J shed 0 bases, and the junction held 8 bases outside the gene matches. Germline V lookup: CDR1 SNHLY, CDR2 FYNNEI. CDR3 protein: CASSGRAGGASTDTQYF. For the CDR3, the DNA is TGTGCCAGCAGTGGAAGGGCGGGAGGGGCTAGCACAGATACGCAGTATTTT.

The genes are TRBV12-5 and TRBJ1-5, with D hard to call. The CDR3 is 15 residues long. Between the trimmed V and J ends, which lost 1 base and 0 bases, there was a span of 7 bases. Germline-derived CDR1 and CDR2 are LGHNT and FRNRAP. The CDR3 DNA follows: TGTGCTAGTGGTTTGGGGCGGAGTAGCAATCAGCCCCAGCATTTT. Translating it yields CASGLGRSSNQPQHF.

This clone was recorded a few times. The CDR3 sequence: CASSLAGGRETQYF. CDR3 in DNA: TGTGCCAGCAGCTTGGCGGGGGGGCGAGAGACCCAGTACTTC. V is TRBV5-4 and J is TRBJ2-5, with 8 bases matching TRBD2. V lost 0 bases and J lost 4; bases outside the gene matches: 2. The CDR3 runs 14 residues. The germline V gene has CDR1 SGHNT and CDR2 YYREEE (reference sequence).

As concerns this clone: The same CDR3 is also encoded by other DNA sequences in this sample. This sequence joins TRBV11-2 and TRBJ2-7, with 13 bases that match TRBD2. The length of the CDR3 is 15 residues. Germline V CDR1 and CDR2: SGHAT, FQNNGV. Unmatched junction bases numbered 4, after V lost 6 bases and J lost 2 bases. The CDR3 loop is CASRYGTSGAYEQYF. The CDR3 DNA reads as TGTGCCAGCAGGTACGGGACTAGCGGGGCCTACGAGCAGTACTTC.

The chain has TRBV9 and TRBJ2-2; possibly TRBD2 for D (6 bases). The CDR3 runs to 15 residues. Trimming took off 2 bases at V and 6 bases at J, with 14 bases between the two ends. The germline V gene encodes CDR1 SGDLS and CDR2 YYNGEE. The CDR3 DNA reads TGTGCCAGCAGCGTTACCGGGGGTGGAGCCGGGGAGCTGTTTTTT. Translation: CASSVTGGGAGELFF.

This clone was seen a handful of times. The chain couples TRBV28 to TRBJ1-1; 7 bases line up with TRBD1. Germline trimming cut 5 bases from V and 3 bases from J; bases unmatched to any gene: 12. The CDR3 has 16 amino acids. Germline V gives CDR1 MDHEN, CDR2 SYDVKM. The CDR3 sequence: CASSGDSLSWDTEAFF. CDR3 bases: TGTGCCAGCAGTGGGGACAGCCTGAGTTGGGACACTGAAGCTTTCTTT.

The rearrangement links TRBV13 to TRBJ1-1; 9 bases agree with TRBD1. Germline values: CDR1 PRHDT, CDR2 FYEKMQ (reference sequence). Trimming removed 5 bases from V and 4 bases from J; junction bases left unmatched: 8. The CDR3 is 15 amino acids. CDR3 in DNA: TGTGCCAGCAGCCCCAGACAGGGGGTGGGCACTGAAGCTTTCTTT. It translates to CASSPRQGVGTEAFF.

This sequence joins TRBV10-1 and TRBJ1-6; unclear D gene. The CDR3 has 11 amino acids. V shed 8 bases and J shed 10 bases, with 9 bases lying between them. Germline V CDR1 and CDR2: WNHNN, SYGVQD (reference sequence). DNA for the CDR3: TGCGCCAGCTCCGTACTGTCACCCCTCCACTTT. It is translated as CASSVLSPLHF.

The CDR3 sequence is CASSLMLADRGGGELFF. The CDR3 DNA is TGTGCCAGCAGCTTAATGCTAGCGGACCGGGGAGGCGGGGAGCTGTTTTTT. The chain recombines TRBV7-2 with TRBJ2-2; 7 nucleotides align to TRBD2. CDR1 is SGHTA, CDR2 FQGNSA, per germline. This CDR3 spans 17 amino acids. V dropped 2 bases and J dropped 7; count of bases not matched to a gene: 13.

V is TRBV19 and J is TRBJ1-2, with 12 nucleotides matching TRBD1. The junction had 7 bases not matched to a gene; V was cut back by 9 bases and J by 2 bases. From germline, CDR1 is LNHDA and CDR2 SQIVND (reference sequence). This CDR3 is 15 amino acids long. This chain's CDR3 is CASRDRGQSNYGYTF. For the CDR3, the DNA is TGTGCCAGCCGGGACAGGGGGCAGTCCAACTATGGCTACACCTTC.

This chain joins TRBV5-8 and TRBJ1-6; a weak D match, TRBD1 (5 bases). Germline V gene lookup returns CDR1 SGHTS and CDR2 YDEGEE. The V end was cut by 4 bases, the J end by 7 bases, with 15 bases between. The CDR3 extends over 15 amino acids. The CDR3 DNA reads as TGTGCCAGCAGCCGCCTTAGGGGTGAGAATTCACCCCTCCACTTT. Translation gives CASSRLRGENSPLHF. Full variable domain (remainder filled in from reference TRBV5-8 and TRBJ1-6): EAGVTQSPTHLIKTRGQQATLRCSPISGHTSVYWYQQALGLGLQFLLWYDEGEERNRGNFPPRFSGRQFPNYSSELNVNALELEDSALYLCASSRLRGENSPLHFGNGTRLTVT.

The chain is built from TRBV27 and TRBJ2-4; 11 positions match TRBD1. The CDR3 totals 16 residues. Unmatched junction bases numbered 6, after V lost 5 bases and J lost 3 bases. Germline V gene lookup returns CDR1 MNHEY and CDR2 SMNVEV (reference sequence). The CDR3 protein is CASSQGQGVVKNIQYF. Written as DNA, the CDR3 is TGTGCCAGCAGTCAGGGACAGGGGGTAGTCAAAAACATTCAGTACTTC.

V usage is TRBV19 and J usage is TRBJ2-6; D may be TRBD1 (5 bases). CDR1 is LNHDA and CDR2 is SQIVND in the germline V gene (reference sequence). This CDR3 is built from 19 residues. Trimming removed 5 bases at V and 0 bases at J, with 20 bases between. CDR3 sequence (DNA): TGTGCCAGTAGTCCCTACGTCCAGGGCGGCGGCTCTGGGGCCAACGTCCTGACTTTC. It yields the protein CASSPYVQGGGSGANVLTF.

This clone was counted ten times or more. The CDR3: CSGGQVYEQYF. CDR3 sequence (DNA): TGCAGCGGGGGACAGGTCTACGAGCAGTACTTC. The chain combines TRBV29-1 with TRBJ2-7; 8 bases line up with TRBD1. The CDR3 loop spans 11 amino acids. Germline assignment: CDR1 SQVTM and CDR2 ANQGSEA. The V and J ends lost 7 bases and 3 bases, in that order; junction bases with no gene match: 2.

V and J are TRBV28 and TRBJ2-1, with D possibly being TRBD1 (6 bases). The CDR3 consists of 13 residues. With 6 bases removed from V and 7 bases from J, the gap between germline ends came to 13 bases. The V gene's germline CDR1 is MDHEN and CDR2 SYDVKM. The CDR3 region is CASRPGTTNEQFF. The CDR3 nucleotides are TGTGCCAGCAGGCCCGGGACAACAAATGAGCAGTTCTTC. The whole variable domain, filled in from reference TRBV28 and TRBJ2-1, reads DVKVTQSSRYLVKRTGEKVFLECVQDMDHENMFWYRQDPGLGLRLIYFSYDVKMKEKGDIPEGYSVSREKKERFSLILESASTNQTSMYLCASRPGTTNEQFFGPGTRLTVL.